A selection of T cell receptor beta chains follows, all from one sample in a study of blood T cell repertoires in COVID-19. Clones were sequenced by immunoSEQ multiplex PCR, and TCRdb holds only the in-frame ones, with some missing. Found here are 250,000 to 350,000 clones, 80% to 90% of them singletons; the top ten hold about 5%. Sample: PBMCs or T cells enriched from blood (not recorded which). These receptors all come from a woman younger than 45 who had recovered from COVID-19. CDR3s include the opening cysteine and the closing phenylalanine or tryptophan. Clone sizes are given selectively: once, few, many, or a class where the clone is expanded.

J gene: TRBJ2-4; clone size: few; V gene: TRBV7-2; CDR3 protein: CASSSGGGLVKNIQYF
J gene: TRBJ2-2; clone size: NA; V gene: TRBV7-3; CDR3 protein: CASSPNRGTGELFF
J gene: TRBJ1-1; clone size: NA; V gene: TRBV19; CDR3 protein: CASYAGNTEAFF
J gene: TRBJ1-2; clone size: NA; V gene: TRBV4-1; CDR3 protein: CASSLTYTGQNYGYTF
J gene: TRBJ1-2; clone size: NA; V gene: TRBV11-2; CDR3 protein: CASSLDRRTGGANYGYTF
J gene: TRBJ2-3; clone size: NA; V gene: TRBV11-3; CDR3 protein: CASAGTGGNTQYF
J gene: TRBJ1-1; clone size: NA; V gene: TRBV19; CDR3 protein: CASSISRGSRAFF
J gene: TRBJ2-3; clone size: NA; V gene: TRBV19; CDR3 protein: CASSTIAGGQDTQYF
J gene: TRBJ1-3; clone size: NA; V gene: TRBV25-1; CDR3 protein: CASSRTGAGNTIYF
J gene: TRBJ1-6; clone size: NA; V gene: TRBV6-4; CDR3 protein: CASSETSGSPLHF
J gene: TRBJ2-1; clone size: NA; V gene: TRBV19; CDR3 protein: CASSMGGLLNEQFF
J gene: TRBJ1-5; clone size: NA; V gene: TRBV28; CDR3 protein: CASGNRWMGNQPQHF
J gene: TRBJ1-2; clone size: NA; V gene: TRBV9; CDR3 protein: CASSADGTGGNYGYTF
J gene: TRBJ2-6; clone size: NA; V gene: TRBV27; CDR3 protein: CASTNRGAGANVLTF
J gene: TRBJ1-1; clone size: NA; V gene: TRBV29-1; CDR3 protein: CSVLQFGYTEAFF
J gene: TRBJ1-2; clone size: NA; V gene: TRBV4-2; CDR3 protein: CASNLEDRRTRHGYTF
J gene: TRBJ1-1; clone size: NA; V gene: TRBV3-1/TRBV3-2; CDR3 protein: CASSQQGEAFF
J gene: TRBJ1-3; clone size: once; V gene: TRBV30; CDR3 protein: CAWSPFAGGSGNTIYF
J gene: TRBJ2-1; clone size: once; V gene: TRBV11-3; CDR3 protein: CASSLSGEYNEQFF
J gene: TRBJ1-6; clone size: NA; V gene: TRBV7-9; CDR3 protein: CASSPGLENSPLHF
J gene: TRBJ1-3; clone size: NA; V gene: TRBV5-1; CDR3 protein: CASSPNRERANTIYF
J gene: TRBJ1-5; clone size: NA; V gene: TRBV19; CDR3 protein: CASSRLTGTQPQHF
J gene: TRBJ1-2; clone size: NA; V gene: TRBV6-5; CDR3 protein: CASSYGPGDTNYGYTF
J gene: TRBJ1-1; clone size: NA; V gene: TRBV19; CDR3 protein: CASSPDRDYTEAFF
J gene: TRBJ2-3; clone size: NA; V gene: TRBV11-2; CDR3 protein: CASSLMSRGLAGTDTQYF
J gene: TRBJ1-2; clone size: once; V gene: TRBV7-9; CDR3 protein: CASSLHSNYGYTF
J gene: TRBJ1-6; clone size: once; V gene: TRBV3-1/TRBV3-2; CDR3 protein: CASSQESLNSPLHF
J gene: TRBJ2-6; clone size: NA; V gene: TRBV7-2; CDR3 protein: CASSLAGQVFSRGANVLTF
J gene: TRBJ2-1; clone size: NA; V gene: TRBV12-3/TRBV12-4; CDR3 protein: CASRWRAHNEQFF
J gene: TRBJ1-1; clone size: NA; V gene: TRBV27; CDR3 protein: CASSFGGRYTEAFF
J gene: TRBJ1-2; clone size: once; V gene: TRBV5-1; CDR3 protein: CASSLGQGGYTF
J gene: TRBJ1-1; clone size: NA; V gene: TRBV29-1; CDR3 protein: CSVQGMMNTEAFF
J gene: TRBJ1-5; clone size: NA; V gene: TRBV28; CDR3 protein: CASSPLRQGVGQPQHF
J gene: TRBJ1-2; clone size: NA; V gene: TRBV5-1; CDR3 protein: CASSSDRVGDGYTF
J gene: TRBJ2-3; clone size: NA; V gene: TRBV19; CDR3 protein: CASSIPRLAGGVTDTQYF